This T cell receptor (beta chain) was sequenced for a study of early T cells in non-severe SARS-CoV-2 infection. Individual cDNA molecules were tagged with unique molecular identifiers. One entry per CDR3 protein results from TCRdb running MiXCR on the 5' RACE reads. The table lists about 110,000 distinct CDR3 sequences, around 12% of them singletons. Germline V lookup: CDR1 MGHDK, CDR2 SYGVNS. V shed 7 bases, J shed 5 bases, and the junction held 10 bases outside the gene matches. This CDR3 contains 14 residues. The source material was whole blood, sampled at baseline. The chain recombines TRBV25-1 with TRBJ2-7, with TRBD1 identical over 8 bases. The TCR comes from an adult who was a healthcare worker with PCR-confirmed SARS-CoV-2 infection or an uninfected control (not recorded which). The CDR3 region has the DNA TGTGCCAGCACCCGGGGACAGGACGTCCACGAGCAGTACTTC. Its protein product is CASTRGQDVHEQYF.